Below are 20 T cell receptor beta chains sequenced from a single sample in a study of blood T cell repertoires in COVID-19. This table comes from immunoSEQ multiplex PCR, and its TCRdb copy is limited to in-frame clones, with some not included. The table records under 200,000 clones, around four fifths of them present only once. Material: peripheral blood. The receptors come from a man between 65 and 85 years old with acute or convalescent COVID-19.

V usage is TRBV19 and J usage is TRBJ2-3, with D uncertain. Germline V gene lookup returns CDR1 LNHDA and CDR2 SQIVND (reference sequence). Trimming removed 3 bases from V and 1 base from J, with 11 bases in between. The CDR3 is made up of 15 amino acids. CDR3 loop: CASSMARRGTDTQYF. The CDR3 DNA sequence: TGTGCCAGTAGTATGGCCAGACGGGGCACAGATACGCAGTATTTT.

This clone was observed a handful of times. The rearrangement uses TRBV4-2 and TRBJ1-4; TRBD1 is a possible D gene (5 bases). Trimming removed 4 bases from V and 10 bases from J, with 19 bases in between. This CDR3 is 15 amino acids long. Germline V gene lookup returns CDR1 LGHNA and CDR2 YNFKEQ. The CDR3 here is CASSPFTGEGGKLFF. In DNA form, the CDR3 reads TGTGCCAGCAGCCCGTTTACAGGAGAGGGAGGAAAACTGTTTTTT.

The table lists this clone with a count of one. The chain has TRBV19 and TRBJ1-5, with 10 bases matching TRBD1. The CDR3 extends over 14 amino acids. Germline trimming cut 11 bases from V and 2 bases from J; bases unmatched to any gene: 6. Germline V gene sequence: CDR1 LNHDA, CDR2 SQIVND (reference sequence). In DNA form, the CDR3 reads TGTGCCGGTGGGGACAGGGGTGGCAATCAGCCCCAGCATTTT. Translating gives CAGGDRGGNQPQHF.

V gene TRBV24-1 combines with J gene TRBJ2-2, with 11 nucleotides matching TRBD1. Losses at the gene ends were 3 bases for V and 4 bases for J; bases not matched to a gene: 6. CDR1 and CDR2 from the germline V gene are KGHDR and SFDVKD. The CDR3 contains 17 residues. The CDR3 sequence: CATSDPGQGGGTGELFF. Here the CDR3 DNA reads TGTGCCACCAGTGATCCGGGACAGGGGGGCGGCACCGGGGAGCTGTTTTTT.

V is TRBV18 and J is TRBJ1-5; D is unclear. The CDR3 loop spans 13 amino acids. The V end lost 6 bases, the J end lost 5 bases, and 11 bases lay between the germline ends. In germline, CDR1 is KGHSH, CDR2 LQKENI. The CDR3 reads CASSGGGDQPQHF. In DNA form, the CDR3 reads TGTGCCAGCTCGGGAGGAGGAGATCAGCCCCAGCATTTT.

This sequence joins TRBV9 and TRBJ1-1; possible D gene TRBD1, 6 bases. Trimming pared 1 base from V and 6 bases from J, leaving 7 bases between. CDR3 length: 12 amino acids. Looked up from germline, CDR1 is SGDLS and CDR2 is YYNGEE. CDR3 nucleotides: TGTGCCAGCAGCGTACAGGGGCCTGAAGCTTTCTTT. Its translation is CASSVQGPEAFF.

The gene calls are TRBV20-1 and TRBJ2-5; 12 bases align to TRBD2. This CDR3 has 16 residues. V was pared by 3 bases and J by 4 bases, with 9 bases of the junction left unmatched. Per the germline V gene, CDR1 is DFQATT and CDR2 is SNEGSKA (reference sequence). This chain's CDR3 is CSASRLAGGDRETQYF. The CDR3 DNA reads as TGCAGTGCTAGTAGGCTAGCGGGAGGGGATAGAGAGACCCAGTACTTC.

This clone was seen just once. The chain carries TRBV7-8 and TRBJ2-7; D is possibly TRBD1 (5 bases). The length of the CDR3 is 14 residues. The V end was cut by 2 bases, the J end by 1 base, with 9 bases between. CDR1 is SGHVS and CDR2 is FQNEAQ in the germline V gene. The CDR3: CASSLRQLSYEQYF. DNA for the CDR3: TGTGCCAGCAGCTTAAGACAGTTATCCTACGAGCAGTACTTC.

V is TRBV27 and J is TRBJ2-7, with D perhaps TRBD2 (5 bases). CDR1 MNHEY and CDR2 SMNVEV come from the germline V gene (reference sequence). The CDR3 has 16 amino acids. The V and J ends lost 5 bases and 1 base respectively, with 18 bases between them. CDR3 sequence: CASSPSRLRVSYEQYF. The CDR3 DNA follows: TGTGCCAGCAGTCCTTCCCGACTGAGGGTTTCCTACGAGCAGTACTTC.

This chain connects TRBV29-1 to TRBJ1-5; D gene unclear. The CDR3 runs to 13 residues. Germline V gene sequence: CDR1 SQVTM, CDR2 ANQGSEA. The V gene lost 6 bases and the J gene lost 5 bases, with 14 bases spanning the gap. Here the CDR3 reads CSVLLVGDQPQHF. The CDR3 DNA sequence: TGCAGCGTCCTGTTGGTCGGGGATCAGCCCCAGCATTTT.

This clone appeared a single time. Here the CDR3 reads CASSIGQGRIGYSNQPQHF. CDR3 nucleotide sequence: TGTGCCAGTAGTATAGGGCAGGGGCGGATTGGATATAGCAATCAGCCCCAGCATTTT. V and J are TRBV19 and TRBJ1-5; D may be TRBD1 (6 bases). Trimming shortened V by 1 base and J by 0 bases, and 19 bases separated the two germline ends. The germline gives CDR1 LNHDA, CDR2 SQIVND (reference sequence). The CDR3 spans 19 residues.

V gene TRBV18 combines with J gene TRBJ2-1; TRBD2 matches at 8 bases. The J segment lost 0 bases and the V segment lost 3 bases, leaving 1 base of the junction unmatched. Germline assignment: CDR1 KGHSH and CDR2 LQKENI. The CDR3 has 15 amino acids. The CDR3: CASSPSGSSYNEQFF. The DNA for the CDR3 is TGTGCCAGCTCACCCAGCGGGAGCTCCTACAATGAGCAGTTCTTC.

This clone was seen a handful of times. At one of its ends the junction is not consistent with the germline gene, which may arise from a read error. CDR3: CASSEAGTARYHLF. In DNA, the CDR3 is TGTGCCAGCAGTGAAGCGGGGACAGCCCGGTATCACCTCTTC. The chain is built from TRBV2 and TRBJ1-2, with 7 bases aligning to TRBD1. This CDR3 has 14 residues. The germline CDR1 and CDR2 sequences are SNHLY and FYNNEI.

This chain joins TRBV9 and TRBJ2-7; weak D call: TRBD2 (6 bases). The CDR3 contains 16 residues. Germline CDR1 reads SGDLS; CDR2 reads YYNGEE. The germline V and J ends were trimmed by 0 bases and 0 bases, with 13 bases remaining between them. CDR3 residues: CASSVGPQGGSYEQYF. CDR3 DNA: TGTGCCAGCAGCGTAGGACCCCAGGGAGGCTCCTACGAGCAGTACTTC.

The CDR3 DNA reads TGTGCCAGCTCACCCCGACAGAATGAAGCTTTCTTT. Its translation is CASSPRQNEAFF. The rearrangement links TRBV18 to TRBJ1-1; the D gene is possibly TRBD1 (5 bases). CDR1 and CDR2 from the germline V gene are KGHSH and LQKENI. Trimming shortened V by 3 bases and J by 7 bases, and 9 bases separated the two germline ends. There are 12 residues in the CDR3.

CDR3 region: CASSVAGGRYNEQFF. In DNA form, the CDR3 reads TGCGCCAGCAGCGTAGCGGGAGGGCGGTACAATGAGCAGTTCTTC. This rearrangement joins TRBV5-1 to TRBJ2-1, with 11 nucleotides matching TRBD2. The V and J ends lost 4 bases and 4 bases, in that order; junction bases with no gene match: 4. This CDR3 is built from 15 residues. Germline V gene lookup returns CDR1 SGHRS and CDR2 YFSETQ.

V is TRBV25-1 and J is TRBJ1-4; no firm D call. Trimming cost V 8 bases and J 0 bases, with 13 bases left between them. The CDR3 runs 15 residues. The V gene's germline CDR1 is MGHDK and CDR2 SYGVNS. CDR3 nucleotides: TGTGCCAGCTCCCTTCACTCCCCAACTAATGAAAAACTGTTTTTT. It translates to CASSLHSPTNEKLFF.

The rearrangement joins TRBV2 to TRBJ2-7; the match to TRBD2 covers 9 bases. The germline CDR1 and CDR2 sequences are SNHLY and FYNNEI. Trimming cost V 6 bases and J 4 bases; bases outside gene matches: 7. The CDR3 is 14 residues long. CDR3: CASRGGLAQYEQYF. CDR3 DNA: TGTGCCAGCAGGGGCGGACTAGCGCAGTACGAGCAGTACTTC.

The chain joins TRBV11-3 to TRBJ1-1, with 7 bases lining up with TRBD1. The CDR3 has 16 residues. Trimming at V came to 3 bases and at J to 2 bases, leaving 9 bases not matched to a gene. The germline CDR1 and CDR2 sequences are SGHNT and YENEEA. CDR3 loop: CASSFSGGQANTEAFF. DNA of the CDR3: TGTGCCAGCAGCTTCTCAGGGGGTCAGGCTAACACTGAAGCTTTCTTT.

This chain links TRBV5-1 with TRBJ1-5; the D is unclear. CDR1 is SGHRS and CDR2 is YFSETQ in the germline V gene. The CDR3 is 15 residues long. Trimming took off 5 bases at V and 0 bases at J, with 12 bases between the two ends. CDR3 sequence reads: CASRSGSDSNQPQHF. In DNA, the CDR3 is TGCGCCAGCAGATCGGGGTCAGATAGCAATCAGCCCCAGCATTTT.